Below are 32 T cell receptor beta chains sequenced from a single sample in a study of blood T cells in healthy people across ages. Using a J-beta primer mix together with a sample-barcoded 5' primer, a second PCR was run for roughly 7 to 11 cycles. MiXCR, applied by TCRdb to the 5' RACE reads, yields one record per CDR3 protein. The sample carries roughly 1.4 million distinct CDR3 sequences, almost 60% recorded once. Sequencing was carried out using blood. These receptors were taken from a man between 18 and 29 years old in good health.

This clonotype occurred a few times. This chain connects TRBV29-1 to TRBJ1-1, with TRBD1 as a possible D gene (5 bases). The length of the CDR3 is 13 residues. V was cut by 5 bases and J by 3 bases, with 13 bases left in between. Germline assignment: CDR1 SQVTM and CDR2 ANQGSEA. The CDR3 is CSVQGRWDTEAFF. The CDR3 nucleotides are TGCAGCGTTCAGGGAAGATGGGACACTGAAGCTTTCTTT.

This chain joins TRBV6-5 and TRBJ1-6; D gene uncertain. The CDR3 consists of 14 residues. Looked up from germline, CDR1 is MNHEY and CDR2 is SVGAGI. Trimming cost V 4 bases and J 11 bases, with 15 bases left between them. CDR3 sequence (DNA): TGTGCCAGCAGTTTAAACACCGTCATGGCACCCCTCCACTTT. It encodes CASSLNTVMAPLHF.

The chain carries TRBV7-8 and TRBJ2-7; 8 bases align to TRBD1. Germline CDR1 reads SGHVS; CDR2 reads FQNEAQ. CDR3 length: 12 residues. J lost 2 bases, V lost 7 bases, and 1 base had no gene match. The CDR3 coding sequence is TGTGCCAGCACGACAGGGGCCTACGAGCAGTACTTC. This encodes CASTTGAYEQYF.

This clonotype has more than one count but fewer than ten. This rearrangement joins TRBV5-1 to TRBJ2-1; 9 bases fit TRBD1. The CDR3 is made up of 17 amino acids. Germline CDR1 and CDR2: SGHRS and YFSETQ. Losses at the gene ends were 2 bases for V and 13 bases for J; bases not matched to a gene: 19. CDR3 region: CASSLVWGRGTGRAQFF. CDR3 DNA sequence: TGCGCCAGCAGCTTAGTTTGGGGCAGAGGGACAGGGAGAGCTCAGTTCTTC.

A few counts support this clonotype. The V gene is TRBV7-2, the J gene TRBJ2-5; possible D gene TRBD2, 5 bases. From germline, CDR1 is SGHTA and CDR2 FQGNSA. The CDR3 extends over 14 amino acids. V dropped 5 bases and J dropped 2 bases, with 12 bases sitting between them. DNA for the CDR3: TGTGCCAGCAGCATCAGCGGTTCGCAAGAGACCCAGTACTTC. Translated: CASSISGSQETQYF.

This chain joins TRBV5-1 and TRBJ2-2; 7 bases are a match to TRBD2. CDR1 is SGHRS, CDR2 YFSETQ, per germline. This CDR3 region has 16 residues. The trim removed 0 bases at V and 7 bases at J, leaving 9 bases unmatched. The DNA of the CDR3 is TGCGCCAGCAGCTTGGAGGGCGGGAGCGGCCGCGGGGAGCTGTTTTTT. This translates into CASSLEGGSGRGELFF.

This chain uses TRBV7-9 with TRBJ2-2, with D hard to call. The CDR3 runs to 18 residues. Per the germline V gene, CDR1 is SEHNR and CDR2 is FQNEAQ (reference sequence). V lost 2 bases to trimming and J lost 3 bases, with 19 bases between them. The CDR3 nucleotides are TGTGCCAGCAGCTTACCCCGTCGGACCCCCCGGGACACCGGGGAGCTGTTTTTT. Translated: CASSLPRRTPRDTGELFF.

This chain uses TRBV4-3 with TRBJ2-4; D may match TRBD1 or TRBD2 (5 bases each). Germline V CDR1 and CDR2: LGHNA, YSLEER. Trimming took off 0 bases at V and 6 bases at J, with 12 bases between the two ends. The CDR3 totals 15 residues. CDR3 in amino acids: CASSQDPGAGNIQYF. The CDR3 nucleotides are TGCGCCAGCAGCCAAGATCCCGGGGCGGGAAACATTCAGTACTTC.

For the CDR3, the DNA is TGCGCCAGCACGGTACTCACGAACACCGGGGAGCTGTTTTTT. Amino acid sequence: CASTVLTNTGELFF. The gene calls are TRBV5-1 and TRBJ2-2; no firm D call. Trimming removed 6 bases from V and 0 bases from J, with 9 bases in between. The length of the CDR3 is 14 residues. In germline, CDR1 is SGHRS, CDR2 YFSETQ. The full variable domain, with the rest looked up from reference TRBV5-1 and TRBJ2-2, is KAGVTQTPRYLIKTRGQQVTLSCSPISGHRSVSWYQQTPGQGLQFLFEYFSETQRNKGNFPGRFSGRQFSNSRSEMNVSTLELGDSALYLCASTVLTNTGELFFGEGSRLTVL.

The sample holds a few counts of this clonotype. V is TRBV10-3 and J is TRBJ2-7; the match to TRBD1 covers 8 bases. In germline, CDR1 is ENHRY, CDR2 SYGVKD. The trim removed 8 bases at V and 2 bases at J, leaving 11 bases unmatched. The CDR3 loop spans 15 amino acids. CDR3 coding DNA: TGTGCCATCTCCAAGGCCGGGACAGGCACCTACGAGCAGTACTTC. This sequence encodes CAISKAGTGTYEQYF.

A note on this clonotype: Sequence at one end of the junction differs from germline and may be a read error. The V and J genes are TRBV20-1 and TRBJ2-3; maybe TRBD2 (5 bases). The CDR3 contains 18 residues. Germline CDR1 is DFQATT and CDR2 is SNEGSKA (reference sequence). As DNA, the CDR3 is TGCAGTGCTACTACTCCGTTACTCGCCCGCGCTAGCACGGATACGCAGTATTTT. Protein product: CSATTPLLARASTDTQYF.

V gene TRBV4-1 combines with J gene TRBJ2-3; D remains ambiguous. This CDR3 contains 14 residues. Germline values: CDR1 MGHRA, CDR2 YSYEKL. Trimming cost V 1 base and J 1 base, with 6 bases left between them. CDR3 in DNA: TGCGCCAGCAGCCAAGGAATCGGCACAGATACGCAGTATTTT. Protein: CASSQGIGTDTQYF.

This clonotype was detected only a few times. V usage is TRBV11-1 and J usage is TRBJ1-1, with D hard to call. V shed 0 bases and J shed 5 bases, with 13 bases lying between them. Germline V gene lookup returns CDR1 SGHAT and CDR2 FQDESV (reference sequence). CDR3 length equals 15 residues. The CDR3 sequence: CASSLAPGARTEAFF. The CDR3 DNA reads as TGTGCCAGCAGCTTAGCTCCGGGCGCCAGAACTGAAGCTTTCTTT. Supplemented by reference TRBV11-1 and TRBJ1-1, the full variable domain reads EAEVAQSPRYKITEKSQAVAFWCDPISGHATLYWYRQILGQGPELLVQFQDESVVDDSQLPKDRFSAERLKGVDSTLKIQPAELGDSAMYLCASSLAPGARTEAFFGQGTRLTVV.

J is TRBJ2-3 and V is TRBV13; 8 bases match TRBD1. Germline values: CDR1 PRHDT, CDR2 FYEKMQ (reference sequence). The CDR3 sequence is 16 residues long. V trimming: 5 bases; J trimming: 2 bases; junction bases outside the gene matches: 9. The CDR3 nucleotides read TGTGCCAGCAGCCCAACCTACAGGGGGAACACAGATACGCAGTATTTT. Encoded protein: CASSPTYRGNTDTQYF.

Concerning this clonotype: No conserved phenylalanine or tryptophan ends this CDR3, so it is likely a read error. The chain employs TRBV29-1 and TRBJ1-5; D is perhaps TRBD1 (6 bases). The V gene's germline CDR1 is SQVTM and CDR2 ANQGSEA. The germline V and J ends were trimmed by 1 base and 5 bases, with 21 bases remaining between them. This CDR3 region has 17 residues. CDR3 protein: CSVEGSGADVLDQPQHL. CDR3 nucleotides: TGCAGCGTTGAAGGGTCAGGGGCCGACGTCTTAGATCAGCCCCAGCATTTG.

The rearrangement joins TRBV10-1 to TRBJ2-3; D is unclear. From germline, CDR1 is WNHNN and CDR2 SYGVQD (reference sequence). The CDR3 contains 13 residues. Deletions cut 3 bases from V and 6 bases from J, with 10 bases between. The CDR3 region is CASSESERDTQYF. The CDR3 DNA follows: TGCGCCAGCAGTGAATCCGAAAGGGATACGCAGTATTTT.

The chain links TRBV25-1 to TRBJ1-4; D gene ambiguous. The germline V and J ends were trimmed by 2 bases and 6 bases, with 7 bases remaining between them. Germline CDR1 is MGHDK and CDR2 is SYGVNS. The CDR3 spans 13 residues. The CDR3 coding sequence is TGTGCCAGCAGTGAAGGACCCTATGAAAAACTGTTTTTT. Protein sequence: CASSEGPYEKLFF.

This chain connects TRBV30 to TRBJ2-1; D unclear. Germline CDR1 and CDR2: GTSNPN and SVGIG (reference sequence). Trimming removed 0 bases at V and 9 bases at J, with 9 bases between. This CDR3 has 12 amino acids. CDR3 sequence: CAWSVRGIEQFF. The CDR3 nucleotides are TGTGCCTGGAGTGTTCGAGGAATTGAGCAGTTCTTC.

The rearrangement joins TRBV10-3 to TRBJ2-5; 13 bases map to TRBD2. V lost 4 bases and J lost 11; bases outside the gene matches: 22. Germline V gene lookup returns CDR1 ENHRY and CDR2 SYGVKD. This CDR3 is 19 amino acids long. The DNA of the CDR3 is TGTGCCATCAGTGGGATTTCCCAAGGGACTAGCGGGAAGCCCTGGGAGCAGTACTTC. Translation gives CAISGISQGTSGKPWEQYF.

The chain recombines TRBV29-1 with TRBJ1-1; perhaps TRBD1 as D (5 bases). Per germline, CDR1 SQVTM and CDR2 ANQGSEA. V was pared by 5 bases and J by 3 bases, with 13 bases between. CDR3 size: 13 residues. The CDR3, as DNA: TGCAGCGTTCGGGGGGAGGAGGACACTGAAGCTTTCTTT. Its protein product is CSVRGEEDTEAFF.

This clonotype was seen a few times. CDR3 bases: TGCAGCGTCACACCCGCTGCGGGGACAGAGACCCAGTACTTC. Amino acid sequence: CSVTPAAGTETQYF. This chain uses TRBV29-1 with TRBJ2-5; weak D call: TRBD2 (6 bases). Germline V lookup: CDR1 SQVTM, CDR2 ANQGSEA. The CDR3 runs to 14 residues. With 6 bases removed from V and 4 bases from J, the gap between germline ends came to 18 bases.

This rearrangement joins TRBV6-2 or TRBV6-3 to TRBJ2-1, with 7 positions matching TRBD1. The CDR3 extends over 16 amino acids. Germline CDR1 and CDR2: MNHEY and SVGEGT. With 0 bases clipped from V and 5 bases from J, the junction kept 7 bases outside the gene matches. The CDR3 DNA sequence: TGTGCCAGCAGTTACTCCCTACAGGGGAACGACAATGAGCAGTTCTTC. Its protein product is CASSYSLQGNDNEQFF.

The chain uses TRBV6-4 and TRBJ2-2; no clear D gene. V dropped 5 bases and J dropped 8 bases, with 12 bases sitting between them. Germline V CDR1 and CDR2: MRHNA, SNTAGT. The CDR3 has 13 residues. DNA for the CDR3: TGTGCCAGCAGTCCGACCGAGGAGGGGGAGCTGTTTTTT. Translation gives CASSPTEEGELFF.

The rearrangement uses TRBV29-1 and TRBJ2-4; 9 bases fit TRBD1. The better agreement between TRBJ2-7 and the DNA end casts doubt on the J call. The CDR3 totals 13 residues. Germline lookup yields CDR1 SQVTM and CDR2 ANQGSEA. The CDR3 spells CSAGTGYGYEQYF. The CDR3 DNA reads TGCAGCGCCGGGACAGGGTACGGCTACGAGCAGTACTTC.

In DNA, the CDR3 is TGCAGTGCTCGGGGAATGCTGACTAGCGGGAGCACAGATACGCAGTATTTT. Encoded protein: CSARGMLTSGSTDTQYF. The rearrangement uses TRBV20-1 and TRBJ2-3; 10 bases fit TRBD2. V was pared by 5 bases and J by 0 bases, with 11 bases of the junction left unmatched. This CDR3 is 17 amino acids long. Looked up from germline, CDR1 is DFQATT and CDR2 is SNEGSKA (reference sequence).

The V gene is TRBV7-2, the J gene TRBJ2-1; D ambiguous. The CDR3 loop spans 14 amino acids. Trimming pared 6 bases from V and 6 bases from J, leaving 15 bases between. The germline V gene encodes CDR1 SGHTA and CDR2 FQGNSA. CDR3 loop: CASRMTTVFNEQFF. CDR3 coding DNA: TGTGCCAGCAGGATGACAACCGTTTTCAATGAGCAGTTCTTC.

This rearrangement joins TRBV7-9 to TRBJ2-7; D might be TRBD1 or TRBD2, each matching 6 bases. The germline V gene has CDR1 SEHNR and CDR2 FQNEAQ (reference sequence). The length of the CDR3 is 12 residues. Trimming took 11 bases from V and 0 from J, leaving 11 bases between them. The chain's CDR3 is CAGGRSSYEQYF. CDR3 sequence (DNA): TGTGCCGGGGGGCGGAGCTCCTACGAGCAGTACTTC.

In its sample, this clonotype was seen once. The chain's CDR3 is CATSPGQSSYNEQFF. The DNA of the CDR3 is TGTGCCACCAGCCCGGGTCAAAGCTCCTACAATGAGCAGTTCTTC. The J gene is TRBJ2-1, the V gene TRBV15; D is undetermined. Deletions cut 5 bases from V and 0 bases from J, with 11 bases between. Germline CDR1 is LNHNV and CDR2 is YYDKDF (reference sequence). The CDR3 consists of 15 residues.

This rearrangement joins TRBV5-1 to TRBJ2-1; a possible D gene is TRBD1 (5 bases). Trimming cost V 0 bases and J 6 bases, with 16 bases left between them. CDR1 SGHRS and CDR2 YFSETQ come from the germline V gene. CDR3 length equals 16 residues. CDR3 loop: CASSLVGAGLGNEQFF. CDR3 nucleotide sequence: TGCGCCAGCAGCTTGGTAGGGGCAGGATTGGGCAATGAGCAGTTCTTC. Drawing the rest from reference TRBV5-1 and TRBJ2-1, the complete variable domain is KAGVTQTPRYLIKTRGQQVTLSCSPISGHRSVSWYQQTPGQGLQFLFEYFSETQRNKGNFPGRFSGRQFSNSRSEMNVSTLELGDSALYLCASSLVGAGLGNEQFFGPGTRLTVL.

This clonotype was detected many times. Germline and junction disagree at one end, which may indicate a read error. This rearrangement joins TRBV27 to TRBJ2-7, with D possibly matching TRBD2 (6 bases). The germline gives CDR1 MNHEY, CDR2 SMNVEV (reference sequence). The CDR3 contains 13 residues. The CDR3, as DNA: TGCGCCAGCAGCTTGCGGGGCTCCTACGAGCAGTACTTC. It translates to CASSLRGSYEQYF.

This chain connects TRBV24-1 to TRBJ2-5; TRBD2 might be the D (6 bases). The end of the DNA is better explained by TRBJ2-7, so the J call may be wrong. The CDR3 is made up of 13 amino acids. Germline loops: CDR1 KGHDR, CDR2 SFDVKD. The CDR3 region is CATTAGRTYEQYF. CDR3 bases: TGTGCCACCACCGCCGGGAGAACCTACGAGCAGTACTTC.

The rearrangement joins TRBV18 to TRBJ2-5, with a possible D match to TRBD1 (6 bases). Germline V gives CDR1 KGHSH, CDR2 LQKENI. The CDR3 totals 14 residues. With 4 bases removed from V and 5 bases from J, the gap between germline ends came to 14 bases. The CDR3 DNA follows: TGTGCCAGCTCACAGTTCAGGGGCGCGGAGACCCAGTACTTC. Its translation is CASSQFRGAETQYF.